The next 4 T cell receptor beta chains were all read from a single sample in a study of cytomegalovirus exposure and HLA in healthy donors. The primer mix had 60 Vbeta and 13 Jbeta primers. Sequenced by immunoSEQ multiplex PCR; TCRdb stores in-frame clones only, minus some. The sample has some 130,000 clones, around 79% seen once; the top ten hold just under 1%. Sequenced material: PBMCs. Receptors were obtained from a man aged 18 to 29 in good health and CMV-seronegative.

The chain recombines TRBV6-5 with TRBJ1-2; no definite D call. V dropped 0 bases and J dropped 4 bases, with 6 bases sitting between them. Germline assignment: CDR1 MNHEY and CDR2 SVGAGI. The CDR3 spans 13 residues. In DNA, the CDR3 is TGTGCCAGCAGTTACTCATCCCTCTATGGCTACACCTTC. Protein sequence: CASSYSSLYGYTF.

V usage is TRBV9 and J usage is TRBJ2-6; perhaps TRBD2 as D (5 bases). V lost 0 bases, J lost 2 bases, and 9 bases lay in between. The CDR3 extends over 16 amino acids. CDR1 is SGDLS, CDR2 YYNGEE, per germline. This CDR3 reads CASSVGKGAGANVLTF. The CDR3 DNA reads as TGTGCCAGCAGCGTAGGTAAGGGAGCTGGGGCCAACGTCCTGACTTTC.

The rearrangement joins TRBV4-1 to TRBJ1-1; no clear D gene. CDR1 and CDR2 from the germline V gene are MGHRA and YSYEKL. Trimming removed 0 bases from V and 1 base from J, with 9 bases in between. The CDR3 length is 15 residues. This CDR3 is CASSQDIKRNTEAFF. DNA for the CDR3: TGCGCCAGCAGCCAAGATATAAAGAGGAACACTGAAGCTTTCTTT.

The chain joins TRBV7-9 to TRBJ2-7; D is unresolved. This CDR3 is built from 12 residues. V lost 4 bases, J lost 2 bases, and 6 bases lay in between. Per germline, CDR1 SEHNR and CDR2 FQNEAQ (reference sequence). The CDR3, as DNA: TGTGCCAGCAGCTCAGCCACCTACGAGCAGTACTTC. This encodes CASSSATYEQYF.